The rows below give T cell receptor beta chains drawn from one sample of a study of cytomegalovirus exposure and HLA in healthy donors. Method: immunoSEQ multiplex PCR; TCRdb's copy keeps in-frame clones and lacks some. The sample gives approximately 100,000 clones, around three quarters of which show up once; approximately 5.3% is in the top ten. The sequenced material came from PBMCs. These receptors all stem from a woman in her late teens or twenties in good health and CMV-seropositive. Both conserved end residues are trimmed from each CDR3.

V gene	J gene	CDR3 protein
TRBV30	TRBJ2-1	ACQGSVGEQF
TRBV7-6	TRBJ2-3	ASSLLAGGTTSTDTQY
TRBV5-6	TRBJ1-2	ASSLAPGYNYGYT
TRBV7-8	TRBJ2-1	ASSSSNEQF
TRBV19	TRBJ2-1	ASRGLGGNEQF
TRBV28	TRBJ1-3	ASSLTGNTIY
TRBV7-3	TRBJ2-1	ASSLTRLAANEQF
TRBV2	TRBJ1-6	ASSELAGRSPLH
TRBV4-1	TRBJ2-3	ASSQAGLADYTQY
TRBV2	TRBJ2-7	ASRTGRGVYEQY
TRBV6-5	TRBJ2-2	ATTEANTGELF
TRBV5-1	TRBJ2-5	ASSLMAEETQY
TRBV5-1	NA	ASSLGGSNYEQY
TRBV2	TRBJ1-6	ASTIALNSPLH
TRBV29-1	TRBJ2-1	SVEGGLADEQF
TRBV19	TRBJ1-5	ASSIGEGFNQPQH
TRBV18	TRBJ2-7	ASSPTGQYEQY
TRBV7-9	TRBJ1-4	ASSLYRENEKLF
TRBV5-1	TRBJ2-2	ASSLGYQREKSGELF
TRBV19	TRBJ2-7	ASSSQYEQY
TRBV27	NA	ASSSQDRYFYEQY
TRBV6-5	TRBJ1-3	ASSNDRGNTIY
TRBV6-5	TRBJ1-2	ASSYSAEKMNGYT
TRBV19	TRBJ1-2	ASSTGVGYDYGYT
TRBV9	TRBJ1-6	ASSPSGGHSPLH
TRBV28	TRBJ1-2	ASRISEGQGYGYT
TRBV6-5	TRBJ2-1	ASRGLAGDWF
TRBV28	TRBJ2-1	ASRPVPGTSGRSSYNEQF
TRBV2	TRBJ2-2	ASMLGTEGTGELF
TRBV11-2	TRBJ2-5	ASSLGQGLETQY
TRBV5-1	TRBJ2-3	ASSLGTSTDTQY
TRBV7-6	TRBJ1-3	ASSSNRVPSGNTIY
TRBV9	TRBJ2-1	ASSVQFSNEQF
TRBV6-5	TRBJ1-5	ASSPTGGASQPQH
TRBV6-1	TRBJ1-2	ASRQWRNYGYT
TRBV7-9	TRBJ2-2	ASSPPLTGELF
TRBV6-5	TRBJ2-5	ASSDGGFETQY
TRBV15	TRBJ1-4	ATSRRQGMDREKLF
TRBV5-1	TRBJ2-3	ASSPLLWTSGRAPDTQY
TRBV7-6	TRBJ1-2	ANEDRGRYGYT
TRBV19	TRBJ2-7	ASSNRVGEQY
TRBV4-1	TRBJ1-1	ASSQGQGTNTEAF
TRBV25-1	TRBJ1-2	ASVSPDYGYT
TRBV7-3	TRBJ1-1	ASSLTGTNTEAF
TRBV5-1	TRBJ1-1	ASSLGEVNTEAF
TRBV4-1	TRBJ2-2	ASSQVSEGARTGELF
TRBV4-1	TRBJ2-5	ASSQARVGQETQY
TRBV5-6	TRBJ2-7	ASSFSGRGPYEQY
TRBV28	TRBJ1-5	ASSTPPGQLSNQPQH